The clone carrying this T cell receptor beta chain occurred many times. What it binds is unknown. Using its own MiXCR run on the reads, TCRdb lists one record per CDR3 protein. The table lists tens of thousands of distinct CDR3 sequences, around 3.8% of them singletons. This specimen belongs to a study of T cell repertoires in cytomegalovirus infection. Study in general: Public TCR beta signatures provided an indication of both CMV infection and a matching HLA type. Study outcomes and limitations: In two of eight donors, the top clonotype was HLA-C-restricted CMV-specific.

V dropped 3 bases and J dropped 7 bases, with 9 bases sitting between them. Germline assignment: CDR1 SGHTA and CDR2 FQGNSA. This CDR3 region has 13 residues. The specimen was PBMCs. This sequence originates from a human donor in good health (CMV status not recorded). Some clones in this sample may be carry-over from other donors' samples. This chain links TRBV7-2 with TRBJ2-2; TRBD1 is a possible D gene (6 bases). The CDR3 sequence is CASSLQGSGELFF. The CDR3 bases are TGTGCCAGCAGCTTGCAGGGGAGCGGGGAGCTGTTTTTT.